This is a list of T cell receptor beta chains from one sample in a study of Tregs in tolerant kidney transplant recipients. Clones were read by immunoSEQ multiplex PCR, and TCRdb kept only the in-frame ones, dropping some. The sample gives roughly 250,000 clones, about four fifths of which show up once; over 0.5% is in the top ten. The sequenced sample consisted of CD4+ T cells from blood. The receptor source for this set is a human donor in good health. Each CDR3 is given with its conserved first and last residue. Fields, in order: J gene, D gene, clone size, V gene, CDR3 protein, CDR3 DNA. The D gene is left open where the match is weak. Clone size is not always given. Where it is, it says once, few, many or a class for expanded clones.

J: TRBJ2-7
D: .
size: .
V: TRBV5-1
CDR3: CASSPNTGSYEQYF
DNA: TGCGCCAGCAGCCCAAATACAGGCTCCTACGAGCAGTACTTC

J: TRBJ2-7
D: TRBD1
size: .
V: TRBV12-5
CDR3: CASGFGQGANEQYF
DNA: TGTGCTAGTGGTTTTGGACAGGGGGCCAACGAGCAGTACTTC

J: TRBJ2-5
D: TRBD2
size: .
V: TRBV4-1
CDR3: CASSLGRGGDHEETQYF
DNA: TGCGCCAGCAGCCTCGGACGGGGAGGGGATCATGAAGAGACCCAGTACTTC

J: TRBJ2-1
D: .
size: .
V: TRBV11-3
CDR3: CASSLQGDEQFF
DNA: TGTGCCAGCAGCTTACAGGGAGATGAGCAGTTCTTC

J: TRBJ1-2
D: .
size: .
V: TRBV5-1
CDR3: CASSLEDYGYTF
DNA: TGCGCCAGCAGCTTGGAAGACTATGGCTACACCTTC

J: TRBJ1-2
D: .
size: .
V: TRBV6-6
CDR3: CASSYSETVLGYTF
DNA: TGTGCCAGCAGTTACTCCGAGACAGTCCTTGGCTACACCTTC

J: TRBJ1-1
D: .
size: .
V: TRBV6-5
CDR3: CASSYSRGTEAFF
DNA: TGTGCCAGCAGTTACTCGAGGGGGACTGAAGCTTTCTTT

J: TRBJ1-2
D: .
size: .
V: TRBV11-1
CDR3: CASSFRTETDGYTF
DNA: TGTGCCAGCAGCTTCCGGACTGAAACGGATGGCTACACCTTC

J: TRBJ2-2
D: .
size: .
V: TRBV4-1
CDR3: CASQAWGRSNTGELFF
DNA: TGCGCCAGTCAAGCCTGGGGAAGATCGAACACCGGGGAGCTGTTTTTT

J: TRBJ1-1
D: .
size: once
V: TRBV10-1
CDR3: CASSESAEYTEAFF
DNA: TGCGCCAGCAGTGAGTCCGCGGAATACACTGAAGCTTTCTTT

J: TRBJ2-5
D: .
size: .
V: TRBV11-3
CDR3: CASSQDSQETQYF
DNA: TGTGCCAGCAGCCAAGACAGTCAAGAGACCCAGTACTTC

J: TRBJ1-4
D: .
size: .
V: TRBV6-1
CDR3: CASNGASEKLFF
DNA: TGTGCCAGCAACGGGGCGAGTGAAAAACTGTTTTTT

J: TRBJ1-2
D: .
size: .
V: TRBV11-3
CDR3: CASSPGLANYGYTF
DNA: TGTGCCAGCAGTCCAGGTTTAGCTAACTATGGCTACACCTTC

J: TRBJ1-3
D: .
size: once
V: TRBV7-2
CDR3: CASSWARQSSGNTIYF
DNA: TGTGCCAGCAGCTGGGCCAGACAGAGCTCTGGAAACACCATATATTTT

J: TRBJ1-1
D: TRBD1
size: .
V: TRBV18
CDR3: CASSPDREGTEAFF
DNA: TGTGCCAGCTCACCCGACAGGGAAGGGACTGAAGCTTTCTTT

J: TRBJ1-5
D: TRBD1
size: .
V: TRBV19
CDR3: CASSIRGQPNSNQPQHF
DNA: TGTGCCAGTAGTATAAGGGGACAGCCGAATAGCAATCAGCCCCAGCATTTT

J: TRBJ2-5
D: .
size: .
V: TRBV6-5
CDR3: CASSYRGSREETQYF
DNA: TGTGCCAGCAGTTACCGGGGAAGTAGAGAAGAGACCCAGTACTTC

J: TRBJ1-5
D: .
size: once
V: TRBV7-8
CDR3: CASSSRRDLNQPQHF
DNA: TGTGCCAGCAGCTCTCGGAGGGACCTCAATCAGCCCCAGCATTTT

J: TRBJ1-2
D: TRBD1
size: .
V: TRBV27
CDR3: CASTVTGQGLVGYTF
DNA: TGTGCCAGCACGGTGACGGGACAGGGTTTAGTTGGCTACACCTTC

J: TRBJ2-1
D: .
size: .
V: TRBV12-1
CDR3: CASSFVPGQDNEQFF
DNA: TGTGCCAGCAGCTTTGTACCGGGACAGGACAATGAGCAGTTCTTC

J: TRBJ1-2
D: TRBD1
size: .
V: TRBV29-1
CDR3: CSAPTPDRVAGYTF
DNA: TGCAGCGCTCCCACCCCGGACAGGGTGGCTGGCTACACCTTC

J: TRBJ2-1
D: TRBD2
size: .
V: TRBV2
CDR3: CASRNGRAVYNEQFF
DNA: TGTGCCAGCAGAAATGGGAGGGCCGTCTACAATGAGCAGTTCTTC

J: TRBJ2-6
D: TRBD1
size: once
V: TRBV7-9
CDR3: CASSSGPGQGARGANVLTF
DNA: TGTGCCAGCAGCTCCGGACCGGGACAGGGGGCAAGAGGGGCCAACGTCCTGACTTTC

J: TRBJ2-2
D: TRBD1
size: .
V: TRBV19
CDR3: CASKGTGDTGELFF
DNA: TGTGCCAGTAAAGGGACAGGGGACACCGGGGAGCTGTTTTTT

J: TRBJ1-1
D: TRBD1
size: few
V: TRBV4-1
CDR3: CASSLGQGVQIGTEAFF
DNA: TGCGCCAGCAGCCTGGGACAGGGGGTCCAGATTGGGACTGAAGCTTTCTTT

J: TRBJ2-7
D: TRBD2
size: .
V: TRBV6-1
CDR3: CASSGLAGGKHEQYF
DNA: TGTGCCAGCAGCGGACTGGCGGGAGGGAAGCACGAGCAGTACTTC

J: TRBJ1-1
D: .
size: once
V: TRBV14
CDR3: CASSQEEGDDTEAFF
DNA: TGTGCCAGCAGCCAAGAGGAGGGGGACGACACTGAAGCTTTCTTT

J: TRBJ2-7
D: .
size: .
V: TRBV29-1
CDR3: CSVEASQGAGYEQYF
DNA: TGCAGCGTTGAAGCTTCACAGGGTGCAGGATACGAGCAGTACTTC

J: TRBJ2-7
D: TRBD2
size: once
V: TRBV4-2
CDR3: CASSQEEGLAGGPREQYF
DNA: TGTGCCAGCAGCCAAGAAGAGGGACTAGCGGGAGGGCCACGGGAGCAGTACTTC

J: TRBJ2-4
D: .
size: .
V: TRBV7-9
CDR3: CASSLAGESLAKNIQYF
DNA: TGTGCCAGCAGCTTAGCGGGGGAATCCCTAGCCAAAAACATTCAGTACTTC

J: TRBJ2-1
D: .
size: .
V: TRBV6-1
CDR3: CASSGPFRAYNEQFF
DNA: TGTGCCAGCAGCGGCCCCTTCCGGGCCTACAATGAGCAGTTCTTC

J: TRBJ1-3
D: TRBD1
size: few
V: TRBV7-8
CDR3: CASSFHRGSGNTIYF
DNA: TGTGCCAGCAGCTTCCACAGGGGTTCTGGAAACACCATATATTTT

J: TRBJ1-4
D: TRBD1
size: .
V: TRBV5-6
CDR3: CASSMDRGQIFITNEKLFF
DNA: TGTGCCAGCAGCATGGACAGGGGACAAATATTTATAACTAATGAAAAACTGTTTTTT

J: TRBJ2-6
D: TRBD1
size: .
V: TRBV5-4
CDR3: CASSRIFSGQGANVLTF
DNA: TGTGCCAGCAGTCGAATATTCTCGGGACAGGGGGCCAACGTCCTGACTTTC

J: TRBJ2-3
D: .
size: once
V: TRBV1
CDR3: CTSSPREEGPPDTQYF
DNA: TGCACCAGCAGCCCAAGGGAAGAAGGGCCGCCAGATACGCAGTATTTT

J: TRBJ1-3
D: .
size: .
V: TRBV6-5
CDR3: CASTLHRGGGNTIYF
DNA: TGTGCCAGCACCCTCCACCGGGGGGGAGGAAACACCATATATTTT

J: TRBJ2-7
D: TRBD2
size: .
V: TRBV6-1
CDR3: CASSPPLAGSYEQYF
DNA: TGTGCCAGCAGTCCCCCACTAGCGGGTTCCTACGAGCAGTACTTC

J: TRBJ2-3
D: .
size: .
V: TRBV7-8
CDR3: CASSFYSTGTDTQYF
DNA: TGTGCCAGCAGCTTTTATAGCACCGGCACAGATACGCAGTATTTT

J: TRBJ2-1
D: TRBD1
size: .
V: TRBV23-1
CDR3: CASRPPGQGTISSYNEQFF
DNA: TGCGCCAGCAGGCCTCCGGGACAGGGTACTATAAGCTCCTACAATGAGCAGTTCTTC

J: TRBJ1-5
D: TRBD1
size: few
V: TRBV5-1
CDR3: CASRRDRGQPQHF
DNA: TGCGCCAGCAGGCGGGACAGGGGACAGCCCCAGCATTTT

J: TRBJ2-5
D: .
size: .
V: TRBV6-1
CDR3: CASSDGLTLAGTQYF
DNA: TGTGCCAGCAGTGACGGGTTGACTCTCGCGGGGACCCAGTACTTC

J: TRBJ1-4
D: .
size: .
V: TRBV12-5
CDR3: CASGLSWGTGEKLFF
DNA: TGTGCTAGTGGTTTGTCTTGGGGGACCGGTGAAAAACTGTTTTTT

J: TRBJ2-7
D: .
size: .
V: TRBV5-4
CDR3: CASSLDRASAYEQYF
DNA: TGTGCCAGCAGCTTGGACAGGGCTTCGGCCTACGAGCAGTACTTC

J: TRBJ1-3
D: TRBD1
size: .
V: TRBV5-1
CDR3: CASSSFRQGAGNTIYF
DNA: TGCGCCAGCAGCAGCTTCCGACAGGGGGCTGGAAACACCATATATTTT

J: TRBJ1-5
D: .
size: .
V: TRBV5-6
CDR3: CASSLKAGVHQPQHF
DNA: TGTGCCAGCAGCTTGAAAGCAGGGGTACATCAGCCCCAGCATTTT

J: TRBJ1-5
D: .
size: .
V: TRBV6-5
CDR3: CASSEYSSNQPQHF
DNA: TGTGCCAGCAGTGAATACAGTAGCAATCAGCCCCAGCATTTT

J: TRBJ2-7
D: .
size: .
V: TRBV4-1
CDR3: CASSQAFTYEQYF
DNA: TGCGCCAGCAGCCAAGCGTTCACCTACGAGCAGTACTTC